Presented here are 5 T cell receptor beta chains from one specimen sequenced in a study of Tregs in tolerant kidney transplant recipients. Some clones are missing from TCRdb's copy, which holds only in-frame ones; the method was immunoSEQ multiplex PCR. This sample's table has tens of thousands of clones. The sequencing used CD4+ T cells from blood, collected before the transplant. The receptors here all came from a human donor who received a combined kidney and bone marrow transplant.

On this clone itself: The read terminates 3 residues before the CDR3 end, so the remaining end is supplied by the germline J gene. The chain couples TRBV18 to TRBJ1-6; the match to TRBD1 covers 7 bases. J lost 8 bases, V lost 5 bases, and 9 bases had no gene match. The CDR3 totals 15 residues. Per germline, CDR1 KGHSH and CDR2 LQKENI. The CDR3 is CASSSLDRKDSPLHF. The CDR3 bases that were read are TGTGCCAGCTCATCGTTGGACAGGAAAGATTCACCC. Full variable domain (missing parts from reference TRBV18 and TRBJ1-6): NAGVMQNPRHLVRRRGQEARLRCSPMKGHSHVYWYRQLPEEGLKFMVYLQKENIIDESGMPKERFSAEFPKEGPSILRIQQVVRGDSAAYFCASSSLDRKDSPLHFGNGTRLTVT.

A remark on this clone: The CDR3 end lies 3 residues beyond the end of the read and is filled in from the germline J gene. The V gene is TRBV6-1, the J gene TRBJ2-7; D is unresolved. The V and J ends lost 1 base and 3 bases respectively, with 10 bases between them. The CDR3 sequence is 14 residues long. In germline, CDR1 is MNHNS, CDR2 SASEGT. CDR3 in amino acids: CASSEGADLYEQYF. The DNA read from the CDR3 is TGTGCCAGCAGTGAAGGGGCAGACCTCTACGAG.

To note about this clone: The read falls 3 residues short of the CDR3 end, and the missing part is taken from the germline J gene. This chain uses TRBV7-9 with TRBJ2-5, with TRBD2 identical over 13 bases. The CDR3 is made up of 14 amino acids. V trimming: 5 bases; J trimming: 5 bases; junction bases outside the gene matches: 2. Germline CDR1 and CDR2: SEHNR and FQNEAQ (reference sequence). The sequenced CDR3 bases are TGTGCCAGCAGCCCGGGACTAGCGGGGGAGACC. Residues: CASSPGLAGET. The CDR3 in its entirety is CASSPGLAGETQYF.

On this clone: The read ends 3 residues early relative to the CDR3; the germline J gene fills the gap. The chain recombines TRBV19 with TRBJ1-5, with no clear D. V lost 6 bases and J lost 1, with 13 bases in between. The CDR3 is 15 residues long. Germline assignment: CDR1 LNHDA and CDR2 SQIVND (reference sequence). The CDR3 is CASSPGGKSNQPQHF. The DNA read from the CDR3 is TGTGCCAGTAGCCCTGGCGGGAAAAGCAATCAGCCC.

This CDR3 is CASTRDIRSYEQYF. Incomplete CDR3 DNA: TGTGCCAGCACCCGGGACATCCGATCCTACGAG. The chain employs TRBV2 and TRBJ2-7; tentatively, D is TRBD1 (6 bases). The CDR3 goes on 3 residues after the read ends, and that part is filled in from the germline J gene. CDR1 and CDR2 from the germline V gene are SNHLY and FYNNEI. CDR3 length: 14 residues. The V and J ends lost 7 bases and 1 base respectively, with 14 bases between them.